This T cell receptor beta chain was sequenced in a study of T-cell reconstitution after alpha-beta-depleted transplantation in children. The study's findings and limits: It was reported that alpha-beta T cells came from several hundred expanded graft clones (about two months after transplant). Some patients' high day-60 TCRbeta diversity was attributed to recipient cells surviving conditioning. Once a year had passed after transplant, T-cell counts and diversity came mostly from newly produced T cells.

A TCRbeta library incorporating unique molecular identifiers was prepared. TCRdb re-analysed the PCR reads in MiXCR, keeping a single row per CDR3 protein. The sample yields 800,000 to 1,000,000 distinct CDR3 sequences, about 29% seen once. At least ten counts were recorded for this clonotype. Its target is not known. Trimming removed 5 bases from V and 0 bases from J; junction bases left unmatched: 6. Germline V CDR1 and CDR2: KGHSH, LQKENI. This CDR3 comprises 16 residues. The sample here was PBMCs, mostly from graft donor cells, taken 360 days after TCRalphabeta/CD19-depleted stem cell transplant. The V call is TRBV18, the J call TRBJ1-1; 10 positions match TRBD1. The source of this sequence is a boy younger than two who had a stem cell transplant for SCID, so the T cells may come from the graft donor. CDR3 nucleotide sequence: TGTGCCAGCTCAACCGGACAGGGGGTCATGAACACTGAAGCTTTCTTT. Its translation: CASSTGQGVMNTEAFF.